This entry describes one T cell receptor (beta chain). Germline lookup yields CDR1 MNHEY and CDR2 SVGEGT. CDR3 length equals 16 residues. Trimming removed 2 bases at V and 4 bases at J, with 14 bases between. This sample was taken from a study of blood T cell repertoires in COVID-19. Study context: Collection of acute and convalescent COVID-19 samples took place in the United States, Italy and Spain.

Two negative PCRs, clearance, or symptom resolution characterized the recovered Cohort 3 donors. Sequencing was performed with immunoSEQ multiplex PCR; in TCRdb, only in-frame clones are kept and a portion is missing. The repertoire holds about 270,000 clones, with around 90% as singletons. J is TRBJ2-2 and V is TRBV6-2 or TRBV6-3; D may be TRBD1 (5 bases). This sequence originates from a woman aged 45-59 years who had recovered from COVID-19. Sequenced sample: PBMCs or T cells enriched from blood (not recorded which). The CDR3 DNA reads as TGTGCCAGCAGTTACGGGCAGGGCGGTGTCACCGGGGAGCTGTTTTTT. It is translated as CASSYGQGGVTGELFF.